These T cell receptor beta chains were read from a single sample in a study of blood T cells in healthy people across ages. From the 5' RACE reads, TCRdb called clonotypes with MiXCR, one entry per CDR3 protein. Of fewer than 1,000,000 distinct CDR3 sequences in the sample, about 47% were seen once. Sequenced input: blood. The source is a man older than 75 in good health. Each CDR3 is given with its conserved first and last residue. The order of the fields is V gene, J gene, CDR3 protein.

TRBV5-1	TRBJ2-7	CASSPRDRGVSYEQYF
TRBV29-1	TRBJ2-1	CSVARDRGNNEQFF
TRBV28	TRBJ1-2	CASSQGTSGYTF
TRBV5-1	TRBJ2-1	CASSLGVESYNEQFF
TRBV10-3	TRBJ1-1	CAIRESGGRTEAFF
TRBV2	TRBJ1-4	CASTPERGREKLFF
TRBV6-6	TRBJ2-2	CASSHRDINTGELFF
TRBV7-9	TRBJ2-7	CASSFLGGRAYEQYF
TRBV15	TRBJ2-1	CATSRGIWDEQFF
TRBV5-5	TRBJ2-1	CASSSGQGLEYNEQFF
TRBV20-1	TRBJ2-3	CSARDWGLAGVNTQYF
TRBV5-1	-	CASSEDTSSYNEQYF
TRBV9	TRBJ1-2	CASSATGQGTDGYTF
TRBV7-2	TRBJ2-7	CASSSASGSNEQYF
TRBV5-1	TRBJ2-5	CASSKEASGVQTQYF
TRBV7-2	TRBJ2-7	CASSSKGRTGEQYF
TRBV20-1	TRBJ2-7	CSIGRGAGSYEQYF
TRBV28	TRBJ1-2	CASSLPTRSRTF
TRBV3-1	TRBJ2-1	CASSRLGGYDEQFF
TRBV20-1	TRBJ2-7	CSARVPGHHEQYF
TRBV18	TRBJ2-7	CASSSPLPLYNEQYF
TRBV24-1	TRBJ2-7	CATSDLGTSGIGQYF
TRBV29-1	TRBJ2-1	CSVVLTDIYNEQFF
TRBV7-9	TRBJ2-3	CASSLAGGPLGTQYF
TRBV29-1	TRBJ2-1	CSASLGLANNEQFF
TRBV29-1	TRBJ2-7	CSVSGQGVYEQYF
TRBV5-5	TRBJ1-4	CASSLQGSREKLFF
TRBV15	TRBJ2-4	CATSRDSPTGPRLAKNIQYF
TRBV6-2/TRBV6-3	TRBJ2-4	CASSYPREAKNIQYF
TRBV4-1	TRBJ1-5	CASSQDGGLGNQPQHF
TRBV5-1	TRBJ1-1	CASSAPDRPHTEAFF
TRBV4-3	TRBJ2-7	CASSQDPPSGYSYEQYF
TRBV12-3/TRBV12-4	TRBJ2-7	CASSLTSGSPSSYEQYF
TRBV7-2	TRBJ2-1	CASSLGPSSYNVQFF
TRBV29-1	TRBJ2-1	CSVPGTDSYNEQFF
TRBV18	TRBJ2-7	CASSPSGWYEQYF
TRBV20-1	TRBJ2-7	CSARTEPHAYEQYF
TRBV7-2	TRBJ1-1	CASRSGVRDTEAFF
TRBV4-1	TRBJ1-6	CASSRDLGGRGYSPLHF
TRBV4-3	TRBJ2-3	CASSQGVVTDTQYF
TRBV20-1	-	CSATGRGDYEQYF